These T cell receptor beta chains were read from a single sample in a study of blood T cell repertoires in COVID-19. Using immunoSEQ multiplex PCR, the repertoire was profiled, and TCRdb retains in-frame clones only, with some absent. In the table there are 110,000 to 150,000 clones, around 85% of which are singletons. The sequenced sample consisted of peripheral blood. The receptor set was obtained from a man aged 45-65 years with acute or convalescent COVID-19. Both conserved end residues are part of each CDR3. Some rows have no size entry. The others give once, few or many, or a class for an expanded clone.

V gene	J gene	clone size	CDR3 protein
TRBV6-5	TRBJ1-2	.	CASHGGPRGAF
TRBV7-6	TRBJ2-5	.	CASSLTGQTYQETQYF
TRBV25-1	TRBJ2-3	.	CASSASGTDTQYF
TRBV27	TRBJ1-2	.	CASSLGPPIFSNYGYTF
TRBV13	TRBJ2-7	.	CASSFRTGRFFNEQYF
TRBV5-1	TRBJ1-5	.	CASSPDKDQPQHF
TRBV5-4	TRBJ1-1	.	CASRGGDSSEAFF
TRBV19	TRBJ2-7	.	CASSTSSSGRASYEQYF
TRBV15	TRBJ2-5	.	CATSRGGGTETQYF
TRBV19	TRBJ2-5	once	CASSMGGSRQETQYF
TRBV7-9	TRBJ2-7	.	CASSLGSSGSSYEQYF
TRBV7-9	TRBJ1-1	.	CASSTTGYTEAFF
TRBV10-3	TRBJ2-6	once	CAISDPVSYSGANVLTF
TRBV30	TRBJ2-3	.	CAWSAHTDTQYF
TRBV6-5	TRBJ2-2	.	CASRRLLNTGELFF
TRBV10-1	TRBJ1-1	.	CASSDHGVPSVNTEAFF
TRBV10-3	TRBJ1-3	once	CAISAQNSGNTIYF
TRBV4-1	TRBJ1-1	.	CASSQDSRTGGTEAFF
TRBV7-2	TRBJ1-2	.	CASSLDGTEYGYTF
TRBV24-1	TRBJ1-2	many	CATSDSREPNYGYTF
TRBV9	TRBJ2-1	few	CASSEPGLDIEQFF
TRBV3-1/TRBV3-2	TRBJ2-5	.	CASSATGGETQYF
TRBV6-1	TRBJ2-2	.	CASSGETSGRPYSTGELFF
TRBV3-1/TRBV3-2	TRBJ2-7	.	CASSQGGGGGTYEQYF
TRBV19	TRBJ1-1	.	CASSIDQGRLGAFF
TRBV7-2	TRBJ2-1	once	CASSFGGGGYNEQFF
TRBV19	TRBJ1-1	.	CASSTQGAHRDEAFF
TRBV25-1	TRBJ2-5	.	CASSEYGLAGGRGETQYF
TRBV7-6	TRBJ2-2	.	CASSYTLQGNTGELFF
TRBV6-5	TRBJ1-6	.	CAIRAQGKSPLHF
TRBV9	TRBJ2-1	.	CASSDHRGVTTNEQFF
TRBV24-1	TRBJ1-4	.	CATSDAGGNEKLFF
TRBV28	TRBJ1-2	.	CASGKGGGEGGYTF
TRBV6-5	TRBJ1-4	.	CASSYRGRANEKLFF
TRBV27	TRBJ2-1	.	CASSSPGLNNEQFF
TRBV7-9	TRBJ1-3	once	CASSLLTAGSGNTIYF
TRBV28	TRBJ1-3	.	CASSPQGARNTIYF
TRBV7-8	TRBJ1-5	.	CASSLAGGQPQHF
TRBV10-2	TRBJ2-2	few	CASRPGQTTGELFF
TRBV11-2	TRBJ1-1	.	CASSLGSNTEAFF
TRBV3-1/TRBV3-2	TRBJ2-3	.	CASSLQGSTDTQYF
TRBV19	TRBJ2-7	.	CASSIRPRHYEQYF
TRBV5-1	TRBJ2-3	.	CASRPTGGRTDTQYF
TRBV12-3/TRBV12-4	TRBJ2-7	.	CASSKDSSYEQYF
TRBV19	TRBJ1-1	.	CASSSSDFLPNTEAFF
TRBV5-1	TRBJ1-4	.	CASSLESGDEKLFF
TRBV5-4	TRBJ2-5	.	CASSADLAGGPGTETQYF
TRBV6-6	TRBJ1-5	.	CASSPFQTGLSNQPQHF